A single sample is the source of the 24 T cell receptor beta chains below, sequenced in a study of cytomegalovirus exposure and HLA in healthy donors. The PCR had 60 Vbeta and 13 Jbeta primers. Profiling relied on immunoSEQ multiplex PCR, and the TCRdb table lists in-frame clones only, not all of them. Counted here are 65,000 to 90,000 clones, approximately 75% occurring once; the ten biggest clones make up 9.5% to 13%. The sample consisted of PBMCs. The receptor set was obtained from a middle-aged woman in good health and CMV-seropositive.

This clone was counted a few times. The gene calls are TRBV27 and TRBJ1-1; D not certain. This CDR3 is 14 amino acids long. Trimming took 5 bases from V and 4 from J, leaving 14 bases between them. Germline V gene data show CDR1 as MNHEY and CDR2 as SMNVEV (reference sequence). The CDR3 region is CASSPTPGSTEAFF. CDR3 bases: TGTGCCAGCAGTCCGACCCCAGGATCCACTGAAGCTTTCTTT.

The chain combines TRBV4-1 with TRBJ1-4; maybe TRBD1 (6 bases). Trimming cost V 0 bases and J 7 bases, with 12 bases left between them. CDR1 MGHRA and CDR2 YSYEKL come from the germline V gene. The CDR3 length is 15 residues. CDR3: CASSQEEGHLEKLFF. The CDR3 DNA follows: TGCGCCAGCAGCCAAGAAGAGGGACACCTTGAAAAACTGTTTTTT.

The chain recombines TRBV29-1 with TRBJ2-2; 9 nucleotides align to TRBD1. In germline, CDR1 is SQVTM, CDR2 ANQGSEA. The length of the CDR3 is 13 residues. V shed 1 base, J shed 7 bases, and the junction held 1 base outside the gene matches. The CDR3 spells CSVEVTGGGELFF. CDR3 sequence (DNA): TGCAGCGTTGAAGTGACAGGGGGCGGGGAGCTGTTTTTT.

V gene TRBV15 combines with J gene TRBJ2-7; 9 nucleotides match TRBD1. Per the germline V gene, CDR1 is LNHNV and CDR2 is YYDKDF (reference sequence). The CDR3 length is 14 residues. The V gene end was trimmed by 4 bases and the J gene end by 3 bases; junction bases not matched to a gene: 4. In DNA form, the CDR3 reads TGTGCCACCAGCATGGGACAGGGAAGCTACGAGCAGTACTTC. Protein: CATSMGQGSYEQYF.

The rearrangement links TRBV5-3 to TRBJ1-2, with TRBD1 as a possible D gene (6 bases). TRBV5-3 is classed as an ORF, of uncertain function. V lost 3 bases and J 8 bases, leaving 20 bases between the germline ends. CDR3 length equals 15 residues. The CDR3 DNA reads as TGTGCCAGAAGCTCCCCCTTAGGGGGTTTCAGGGGCTACACCTTC. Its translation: CARSSPLGGFRGYTF.

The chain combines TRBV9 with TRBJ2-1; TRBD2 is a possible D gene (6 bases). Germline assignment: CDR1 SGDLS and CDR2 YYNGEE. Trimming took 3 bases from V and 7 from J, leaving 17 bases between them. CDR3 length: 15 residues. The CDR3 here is CASSAFGGVRNEQFF. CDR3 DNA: TGTGCCAGCAGCGCATTTGGAGGGGTGAGGAATGAGCAGTTCTTC.

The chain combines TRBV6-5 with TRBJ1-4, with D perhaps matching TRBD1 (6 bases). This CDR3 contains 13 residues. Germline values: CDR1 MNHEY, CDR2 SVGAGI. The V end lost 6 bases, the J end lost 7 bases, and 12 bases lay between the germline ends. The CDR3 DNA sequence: TGTGCCAGCAGAGGGGGTCTGGGTGAAAAACTGTTTTTT. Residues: CASRGGLGEKLFF.

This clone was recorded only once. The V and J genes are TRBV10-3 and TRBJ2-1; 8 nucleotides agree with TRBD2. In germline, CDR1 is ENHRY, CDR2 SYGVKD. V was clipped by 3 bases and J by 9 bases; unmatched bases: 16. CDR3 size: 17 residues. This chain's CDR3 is CAISEPGAAGVEGEQFF. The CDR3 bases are TGTGCCATCAGTGAACCCGGGGCAGCGGGGGTCGAGGGTGAGCAGTTCTTC.

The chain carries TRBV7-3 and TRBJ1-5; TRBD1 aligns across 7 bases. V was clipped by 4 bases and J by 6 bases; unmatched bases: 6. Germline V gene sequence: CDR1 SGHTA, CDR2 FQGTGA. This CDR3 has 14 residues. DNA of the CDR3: TGTGCCAGCAGCTCCTCGGACAGGTCTCAGCCCCAGCATTTT. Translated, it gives CASSSSDRSQPQHF.

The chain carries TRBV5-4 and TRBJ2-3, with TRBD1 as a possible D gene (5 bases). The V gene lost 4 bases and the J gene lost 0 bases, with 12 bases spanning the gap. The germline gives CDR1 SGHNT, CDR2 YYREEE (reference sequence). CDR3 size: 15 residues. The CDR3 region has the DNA TGTGCCAGCAGCCCAACAGGTACTAGCACAGATACGCAGTATTTT. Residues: CASSPTGTSTDTQYF.

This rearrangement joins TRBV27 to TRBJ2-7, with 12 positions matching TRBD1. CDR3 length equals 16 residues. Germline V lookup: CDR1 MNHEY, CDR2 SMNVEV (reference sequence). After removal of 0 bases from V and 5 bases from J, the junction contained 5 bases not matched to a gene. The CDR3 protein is CASSLSGTGGLNEQYF. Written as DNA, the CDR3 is TGTGCCAGCAGTTTATCCGGGACAGGGGGCCTCAACGAGCAGTACTTC.

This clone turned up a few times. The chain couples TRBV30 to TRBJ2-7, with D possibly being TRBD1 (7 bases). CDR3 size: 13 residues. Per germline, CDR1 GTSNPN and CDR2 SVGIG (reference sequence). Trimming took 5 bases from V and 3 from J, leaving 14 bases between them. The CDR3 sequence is CAWGGTASYEQYF. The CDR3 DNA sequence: TGTGCCTGGGGGGGGACAGCCAGCTACGAGCAGTACTTC.

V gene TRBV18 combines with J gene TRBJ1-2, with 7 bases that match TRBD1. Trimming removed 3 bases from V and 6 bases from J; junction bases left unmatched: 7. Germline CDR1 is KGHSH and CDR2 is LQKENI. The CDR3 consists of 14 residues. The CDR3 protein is CASSPSGRGNGYTF. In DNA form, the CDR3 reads TGTGCCAGCTCACCCTCGGGCAGGGGGAATGGCTACACCTTC.

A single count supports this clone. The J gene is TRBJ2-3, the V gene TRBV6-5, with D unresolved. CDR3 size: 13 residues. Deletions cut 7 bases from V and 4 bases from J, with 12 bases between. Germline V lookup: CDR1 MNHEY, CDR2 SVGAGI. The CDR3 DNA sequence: TGTGCCAGCACCCCCCCTACCTCAGATACGCAGTATTTT. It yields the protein CASTPPTSDTQYF.

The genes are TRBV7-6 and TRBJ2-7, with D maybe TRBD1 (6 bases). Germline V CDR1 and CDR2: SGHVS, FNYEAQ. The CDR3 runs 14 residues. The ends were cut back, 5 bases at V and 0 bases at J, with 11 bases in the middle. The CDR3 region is CASSIQGNSYEQYF. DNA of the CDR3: TGTGCCAGCAGCATTCAGGGGAACTCCTACGAGCAGTACTTC.

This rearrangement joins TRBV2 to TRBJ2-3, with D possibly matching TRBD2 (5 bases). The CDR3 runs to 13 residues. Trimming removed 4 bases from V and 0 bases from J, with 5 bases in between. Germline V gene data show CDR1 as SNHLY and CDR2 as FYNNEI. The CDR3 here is CASSGTSTDTQYF. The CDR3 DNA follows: TGTGCCAGCAGTGGGACTAGCACAGATACGCAGTATTTT.

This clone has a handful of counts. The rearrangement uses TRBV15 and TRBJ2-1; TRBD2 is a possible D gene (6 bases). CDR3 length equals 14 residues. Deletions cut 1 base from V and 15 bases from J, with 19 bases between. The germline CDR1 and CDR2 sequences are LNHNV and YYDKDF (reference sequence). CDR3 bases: TGTGCCACCAGCAGAGCCGGGGGTGGGGGTGCGCCGTTCTTC. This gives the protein CATSRAGGGGAPFF.

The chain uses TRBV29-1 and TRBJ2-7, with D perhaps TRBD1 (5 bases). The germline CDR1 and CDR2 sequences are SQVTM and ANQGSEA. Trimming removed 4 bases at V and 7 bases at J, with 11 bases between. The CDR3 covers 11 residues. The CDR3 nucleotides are TGCAGCGTTGGGGCAGGGCGGGAGCAGTACTTC. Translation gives CSVGAGREQYF.

CDR3 region: CASSVYSNQPQHF. The CDR3 DNA follows: TGTGCCAGCAGCGTTTATAGCAATCAGCCCCAGCATTTT. The genes are TRBV2 and TRBJ1-5; D gene unclear. The germline gives CDR1 SNHLY, CDR2 FYNNEI. This CDR3 spans 13 amino acids. V was pared by 6 bases and J by 0 bases, with 6 bases between.

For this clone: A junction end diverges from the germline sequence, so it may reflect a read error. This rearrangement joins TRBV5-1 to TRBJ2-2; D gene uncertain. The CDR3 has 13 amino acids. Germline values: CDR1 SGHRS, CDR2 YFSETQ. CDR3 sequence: CASRRQRSGELFF. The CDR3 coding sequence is TGCGCCAGCAGACGCCAGAGGTCCGGCGAGCTGTTTTTT. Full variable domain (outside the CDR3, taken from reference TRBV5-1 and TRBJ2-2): KAGVTQTPRYLIKTRGQQVTLSCSPISGHRSVSWYQQTPGQGLQFLFEYFSETQRNKGNFPGRFSGRQFSNSRSEMNVSTLELGDSALYLCASRRQRSGELFFGEGSRLTVL.

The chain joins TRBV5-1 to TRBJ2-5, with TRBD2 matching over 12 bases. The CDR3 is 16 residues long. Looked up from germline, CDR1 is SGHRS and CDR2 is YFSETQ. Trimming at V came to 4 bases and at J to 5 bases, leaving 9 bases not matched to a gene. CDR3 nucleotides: TGCGCCAGCAGCATCGGGACTAGCGGGCTAGAGGAGACCCAGTACTTC. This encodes CASSIGTSGLEETQYF. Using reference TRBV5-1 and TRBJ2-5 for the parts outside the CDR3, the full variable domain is KAGVTQTPRYLIKTRGQQVTLSCSPISGHRSVSWYQQTPGQGLQFLFEYFSETQRNKGNFPGRFSGRQFSNSRSEMNVSTLELGDSALYLCASSIGTSGLEETQYFGPGTRLLVL.

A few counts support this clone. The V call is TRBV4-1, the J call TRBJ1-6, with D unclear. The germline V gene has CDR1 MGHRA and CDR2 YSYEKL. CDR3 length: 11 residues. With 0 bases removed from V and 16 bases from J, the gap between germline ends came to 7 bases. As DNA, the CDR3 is TGCGCCAGCAGCCAAGAAGCGCAACTCCACTTT. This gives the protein CASSQEAQLHF.

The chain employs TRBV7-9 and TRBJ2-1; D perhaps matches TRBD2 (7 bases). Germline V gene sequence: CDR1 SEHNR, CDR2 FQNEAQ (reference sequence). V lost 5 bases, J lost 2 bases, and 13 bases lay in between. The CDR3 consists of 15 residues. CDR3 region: CASSPTGRAYNEQFF. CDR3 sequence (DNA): TGTGCCAGCAGCCCAACAGGGAGGGCCTACAATGAGCAGTTCTTC.

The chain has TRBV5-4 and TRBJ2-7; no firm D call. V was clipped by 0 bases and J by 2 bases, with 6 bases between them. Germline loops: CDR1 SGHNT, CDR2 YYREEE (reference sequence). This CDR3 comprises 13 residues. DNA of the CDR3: TGTGCCAGCAGCTTGGACACCACCTACGAGCAGTACTTC. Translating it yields CASSLDTTYEQYF.